A selection of T cell receptor beta chains follows, all from one sample in a study of blood T cell repertoires in COVID-19. Clones were sequenced by immunoSEQ multiplex PCR, and TCRdb holds only the in-frame ones, with some missing. Among about 330,000 clones listed, over 80% were seen once. Sequencing was performed on PBMCs or T cells enriched from blood (not recorded which). The source is a man aged 25-40 years who had recovered from COVID-19. The CDR3 runs from the conserved cysteine through the conserved F or W. The D gene is left open where the match is weak. Not every row has a clone size; where given, it reads once, few, many or a size class.

cdr3_aa: CATQHRGFGYTF
cdr3_nt: TGTGCCACCCAACACAGGGGGTTTGGCTACACCTTC
d_call: TRBD1
clone_size: -
v_call: TRBV19
j_call: TRBJ1-2

cdr3_aa: CASSLSGPNEQFF
cdr3_nt: TGTGCCAGCAGTTTATCGGGCCCCAATGAGCAGTTCTTC
d_call: -
clone_size: -
v_call: TRBV27
j_call: TRBJ2-1

cdr3_aa: CAIRQPDSYNSPLHF
cdr3_nt: TGTGCCATCAGACAGCCCGACTCCTATAATTCACCCCTCCACTTT
d_call: -
clone_size: few
v_call: TRBV10-3
j_call: TRBJ1-6

cdr3_aa: CASSAKYTQYF
cdr3_nt: TGTGCCAGTAGTGCGAAATATACGCAGTATTTT
d_call: -
clone_size: -
v_call: TRBV19
j_call: TRBJ2-3

cdr3_aa: CAISSRDSSTDTQYF
cdr3_nt: TGTGCCATCAGTTCCCGGGACAGTAGCACAGATACGCAGTATTTT
d_call: TRBD1
clone_size: -
v_call: TRBV10-3
j_call: TRBJ2-3

cdr3_aa: CASSKTGRGSYEQYF
cdr3_nt: TGTGCCAGCAGCAAAACAGGGAGGGGCTCCTACGAGCAGTACTTC
d_call: -
clone_size: -
v_call: TRBV11-1
j_call: TRBJ2-7

cdr3_aa: CASSIQGQGEETQYF
cdr3_nt: TGTGCCAGTAGTATTCAGGGACAGGGAGAAGAGACCCAGTACTTC
d_call: TRBD1
clone_size: -
v_call: TRBV19
j_call: TRBJ2-5

cdr3_aa: CASSEFGGSSQPQHF
cdr3_nt: TGTGCCAGCAGTGAATTTGGGGGCAGCAGTCAGCCCCAGCATTTT
d_call: -
clone_size: -
v_call: TRBV6-1
j_call: TRBJ1-5

cdr3_aa: CASSPNPRNYEQYF
cdr3_nt: TGCGCCAGCAGCCCAAATCCGAGAAACTACGAGCAGTACTTC
d_call: -
clone_size: -
v_call: TRBV5-1
j_call: TRBJ2-7

cdr3_aa: CASSPAPGQGLRYTF
cdr3_nt: TGTGCCAGCTCACCAGCGCCGGGACAGGGTCTTCGCTACACCTTC
d_call: TRBD1
clone_size: -
v_call: TRBV18
j_call: TRBJ1-2

cdr3_aa: CATSNRAALNEQFF
cdr3_nt: TGTGCCACCAGCAACAGGGCAGCGCTCAATGAGCAGTTCTTC
d_call: -
clone_size: -
v_call: TRBV24-1
j_call: TRBJ2-1

cdr3_aa: CASCLGGQPQHF
cdr3_nt: TGTGCCAGCTGCCTTGGAGGACAGCCCCAGCATTTT
d_call: -
clone_size: once
v_call: TRBV12-3/TRBV12-4
j_call: TRBJ1-5

cdr3_aa: CASSLARGEGNQPQHF
cdr3_nt: TGTGCCAGCAGCTTAGCCAGAGGAGAAGGCAATCAGCCCCAGCATTTT
d_call: -
clone_size: once
v_call: TRBV7-6
j_call: TRBJ1-5

cdr3_aa: CASSAQTGPNEKLFF
cdr3_nt: TGTGCCAGCAGCGCCCAGACAGGGCCTAATGAAAAACTGTTTTTT
d_call: TRBD1
clone_size: -
v_call: TRBV11-2
j_call: TRBJ1-4

cdr3_aa: CASSRDRATYGYTF
cdr3_nt: TGCGCCAGCAGCCGGGACAGGGCAACCTATGGCTACACCTTC
d_call: TRBD1
clone_size: -
v_call: TRBV5-1
j_call: TRBJ1-2

cdr3_aa: CASSDGHEQFF
cdr3_nt: TGCGCCAGCAGTGATGGGCATGAGCAGTTCTTC
d_call: -
clone_size: -
v_call: TRBV10-1
j_call: TRBJ2-1

cdr3_aa: CASRRPGQGNHGYTF
cdr3_nt: TGTGCCAGCAGGAGACCCGGACAGGGGAACCATGGCTACACCTTC
d_call: TRBD1
clone_size: -
v_call: TRBV7-9
j_call: TRBJ1-2

cdr3_aa: CAWDQRGGWNEQFF
cdr3_nt: TGTGCCTGGGATCAGCGGGGGGGCTGGAATGAGCAGTTCTTC
d_call: TRBD2
clone_size: -
v_call: TRBV30
j_call: TRBJ2-1

cdr3_aa: CASKEGGTNNQPQHF
cdr3_nt: TGTGCCAGCAAAGAAGGGGGTACCAACAATCAGCCCCAGCATTTT
d_call: -
clone_size: few
v_call: TRBV6-5
j_call: TRBJ1-5

cdr3_aa: CASSLGTGTTANYGYTF
cdr3_nt: TGCGCCAGCAGCTTGGGAACAGGGACAACAGCTAACTATGGCTACACCTTC
d_call: -
clone_size: -
v_call: TRBV5-1
j_call: TRBJ1-2

cdr3_aa: CATSDQGLAGRPYNEQFF
cdr3_nt: TGTGCCACCAGTGACCAGGGACTAGCGGGGCGTCCCTACAATGAGCAGTTCTTC
d_call: TRBD2
clone_size: -
v_call: TRBV24-1
j_call: TRBJ2-1

cdr3_aa: CVRSLKLRGIFNYGYTF
cdr3_nt: TGTGTCAGAAGCTTAAAATTACGAGGAATTTTTAACTATGGCTACACCTTC
d_call: -
clone_size: -
v_call: TRBV7-5
j_call: TRBJ1-2

cdr3_aa: CASSLEAGGPTDTQYF
cdr3_nt: TGTGCCAGCAGCTTAGAAGCGGGGGGGCCCACAGATACGCAGTATTTT
d_call: TRBD2
clone_size: -
v_call: TRBV5-4
j_call: TRBJ2-3

cdr3_aa: CASSYGQGILFF
cdr3_nt: TGTGCCAGCAGTTACGGACAGGGTATCCTGTTTTTT
d_call: TRBD1
clone_size: -
v_call: TRBV2
j_call: TRBJ1-4

cdr3_aa: CASSVGHGNEQFF
cdr3_nt: TGTGCCAGCAGCGTAGGACATGGTAATGAGCAGTTCTTC
d_call: -
clone_size: -
v_call: TRBV9
j_call: TRBJ2-1

cdr3_aa: CASSSRTGGEQPQHF
cdr3_nt: TGTGCCAGCTCATCACGGACAGGGGGCGAGCAGCCCCAGCATTTT
d_call: TRBD1
clone_size: -
v_call: TRBV18
j_call: TRBJ1-5